This TCR beta chain was documented in a study of PD-1 blockade in classical Hodgkin lymphoma. The time point denotes: newly diagnosed, previously untreated cHL patient sample. Investigators turned to newly diagnosed, untreated classical Hodgkin lymphoma PBMCs for comparison. V was cut by 7 bases and J by 4 bases, with 11 bases left in between. The CDR3 has 12 residues. CDR1 and CDR2 (germline): MDHEN, SYDVKM. Regarding this clone: Its cognate antigen is unknown.

General study points: Reported findings placed baseline TCR diversity lower in newly diagnosed patients (compared with healthy donors). What drove the repertoire differences, possibly disease activity or prior therapy, has not been defined.

Profiling relied on immunoSEQ multiplex PCR, and the TCRdb table lists in-frame clones only, not all of them. Of 25,000 to 35,000 clones listed, approximately 94% are singletons. The chain employs TRBV28 and TRBJ2-7; no firm D call. The sample consisted of peripheral blood mononuclear cells (PBMCs). The TCR originated in a human donor with classical Hodgkin lymphoma. CDR3 sequence reads: CASTKYPYEQYF. CDR3 DNA: TGTGCCAGCACAAAGTATCCGTACGAGCAGTACTTC.